These 21 T cell receptor beta chains were sequenced from one sample in a study of T cells expressing NK-cell markers (TCRdb year 2020). Library preparation used 5' RACE. Instrument on record: Illumina HiSeq 2000. Through TCRdb reprocessing, the reads give one entry per CDR3 protein sequence; DNA is omitted. In this sample's table one finds approximately 170,000 distinct CDR3 sequences. Together, the top ten hold around 20% of the sample. The sample was blood T cells: a sorted CD56 or NKG2C T cell subset, CD4+ or CD8+ T cells, or bulk PBMC T cells (not recorded which). The receptors stem from a man aged 18 to 69 in good health.

By frequency, this clonotype registers large. The rearrangement links TRBV5-6 to TRBJ2-1; the TRBD2 assignment by TCRdb is unverifiable without DNA. Germline-derived CDR1 and CDR2 are SGHDT and YYEEEE. The CDR3 length is 17 residues. The CDR3 loop reads CASSLRRGTARDNEQFF. Drawing the rest from reference TRBV5-6 and TRBJ2-1, the complete variable domain is DAGVTQSPTHLIKTRGQQVTLRCSPKSGHDTVSWYQQALGQGPQFIFQYYEEEERQRGNFPDRFSGHQFPNYSSELNVNALLLGDSALYLCASSLRRGTARDNEQFFGPGTRLTVL.

The chain couples TRBV6-2 or TRBV6-3 to TRBJ2-1; TCRdb gives TRBD2 as the D gene, but with no DNA this cannot be confirmed. The CDR3 contains 14 residues. The germline gives CDR1 MNHEY, CDR2 SVGEGT. CDR3 loop: CASRRLADYNEQFF.

This chain uses TRBV12-3 or TRBV12-4 with TRBJ2-5; TCRdb outputs TRBD1, but without DNA this stays unchecked. This CDR3 spans 15 amino acids. The CDR3 here is CASSSGPRRQETQYF.

CDR3: CASSYTGGFSTDTQYF. The chain joins TRBV6-5 to TRBJ2-3; TCRdb proposes TRBD1, but this gene call is untestable without DNA. The germline CDR1 and CDR2 sequences are MNHEY and SVGAGI. CDR3 size: 16 residues.

The V and J genes are TRBV15 and TRBJ1-5. The CDR3 is 19 amino acids. Germline CDR1 reads LNHNV; CDR2 reads YYDKDF (reference sequence). The CDR3 reads CATSREPAGTAGSNQPQHF.

The chain recombines TRBV5-1 with TRBJ1-5; TCRdb's D call of TRBD1 is untestable without DNA. This CDR3 contains 16 residues. The germline V gene encodes CDR1 SGHRS and CDR2 YFSETQ. The CDR3 region is CASSLGAQGVNQPQHF.

This CDR3 is CASSLGYLGNQYGYTF. The chain is built from TRBV7-6 and TRBJ1-2. Germline CDR1 SGHVS, CDR2 FNYEAQ. CDR3 length equals 16 residues.

The gene calls are TRBV20-1 and TRBJ2-7; the TCRdb call, TRBD2, lacks DNA for checking. The CDR3 spans 16 residues. Germline V CDR1 and CDR2: DFQATT, SNEGSKA (reference sequence). The CDR3 loop is CSARAPGLRPSYEQYF.

This chain joins TRBV27 and TRBJ1-2. The CDR3 runs to 15 residues. The germline gives CDR1 MNHEY, CDR2 SMNVEV (reference sequence). CDR3 residues: CASSLFWGGGYGYTF.

The chain has TRBV6-2 or TRBV6-3 and TRBJ2-1; TCRdb outputs TRBD2, but without DNA this stays unchecked. Germline values: CDR1 MNHEY, CDR2 SVGEGT. The CDR3 consists of 13 residues. CDR3 sequence: CASNREEGNEQFF.

The chain carries TRBV7-9 and TRBJ1-6; the D call of TRBD1 rests on TCRdb alone, since no DNA is present to check it. Germline assignment: CDR1 SEHNR and CDR2 FQNEAQ (reference sequence). CDR3 length equals 16 residues. CDR3: CASSLGASPKNSPLHF.

CDR3 protein: CSAFQLTSGGANEQFF. This chain links TRBV20-1 with TRBJ2-1; no DNA is available, so the TRBD2 call from TCRdb remains unchecked. CDR1 is DFQATT and CDR2 is SNEGSKA in the germline V gene (reference sequence). The CDR3 extends over 16 amino acids.

The chain's CDR3 is CASSGQGLAAPYEQYF. The chain carries TRBV7-6 and TRBJ2-7; the TCRdb call, TRBD2, lacks DNA for checking. The V gene's germline CDR1 is SGHVS and CDR2 FNYEAQ. The CDR3 length is 16 residues.

The chain carries TRBV6-1 and TRBJ1-2; the TRBD1 assignment by TCRdb is unverifiable without DNA. Germline CDR1 is MNHNS and CDR2 is SASEGT. The CDR3 is made up of 14 amino acids. CDR3 protein: CASSQIQGEYGYTF.

The chain joins TRBV4-1 to TRBJ2-3; TCRdb calls TRBD1, which cannot be checked without DNA. This CDR3 has 14 amino acids. Germline loops: CDR1 MGHRA, CDR2 YSYEKL. This CDR3 reads CASSQGPVGDTQYF.

This chain joins TRBV6-1 and TRBJ2-7; the TCRdb call, TRBD1, lacks DNA for checking. Germline V gene data show CDR1 as MNHNS and CDR2 as SASEGT. There are 13 residues in the CDR3. The CDR3 sequence: CASSTTGEGEQYF.

The rearrangement joins TRBV6-2 or TRBV6-3 to TRBJ2-3; checking the TCRdb D call of TRBD2 is not possible without DNA. Germline CDR1 MNHEY, CDR2 SVGEGT. This CDR3 contains 15 residues. CDR3 in amino acids: CASSYWDGSTDTQYF.

The chain has TRBV12-3 or TRBV12-4 and TRBJ1-6. CDR3 length: 14 amino acids. CDR3 sequence reads: CASSLEGFQSPLHF.

The V gene is TRBV6-5, the J gene TRBJ1-2. Germline V gene sequence: CDR1 MNHEY, CDR2 SVGAGI. There are 15 residues in the CDR3. The CDR3 spells CASSYSSGSSYGYTF.

The genes are TRBV2 and TRBJ2-1; TCRdb gives TRBD2 as the D gene, but with no DNA this cannot be confirmed. Germline V lookup: CDR1 SNHLY, CDR2 FYNNEI. This CDR3 spans 14 amino acids. The CDR3 is CASSQQGPIHEQFF.

The genes are TRBV27 and TRBJ1-2. This CDR3 contains 11 residues. CDR1 is MNHEY and CDR2 is SMNVEV in the germline V gene (reference sequence). The CDR3 protein is CASRKNDGYTF.